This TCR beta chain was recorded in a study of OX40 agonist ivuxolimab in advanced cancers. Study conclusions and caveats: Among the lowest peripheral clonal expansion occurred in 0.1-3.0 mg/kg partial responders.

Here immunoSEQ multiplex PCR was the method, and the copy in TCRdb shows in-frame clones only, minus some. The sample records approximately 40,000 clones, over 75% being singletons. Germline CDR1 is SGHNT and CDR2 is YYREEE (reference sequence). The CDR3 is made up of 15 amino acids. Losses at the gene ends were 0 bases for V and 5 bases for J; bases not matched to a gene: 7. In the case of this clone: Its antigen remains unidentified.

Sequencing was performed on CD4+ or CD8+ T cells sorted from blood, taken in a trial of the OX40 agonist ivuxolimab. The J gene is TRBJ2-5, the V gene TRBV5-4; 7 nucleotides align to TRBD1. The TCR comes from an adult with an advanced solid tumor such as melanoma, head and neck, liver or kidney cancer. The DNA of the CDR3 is TGTGCCAGCAGCTTGGAGGACTCCAGGGGGGAGACCCAGTACTTC. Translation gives CASSLEDSRGETQYF.